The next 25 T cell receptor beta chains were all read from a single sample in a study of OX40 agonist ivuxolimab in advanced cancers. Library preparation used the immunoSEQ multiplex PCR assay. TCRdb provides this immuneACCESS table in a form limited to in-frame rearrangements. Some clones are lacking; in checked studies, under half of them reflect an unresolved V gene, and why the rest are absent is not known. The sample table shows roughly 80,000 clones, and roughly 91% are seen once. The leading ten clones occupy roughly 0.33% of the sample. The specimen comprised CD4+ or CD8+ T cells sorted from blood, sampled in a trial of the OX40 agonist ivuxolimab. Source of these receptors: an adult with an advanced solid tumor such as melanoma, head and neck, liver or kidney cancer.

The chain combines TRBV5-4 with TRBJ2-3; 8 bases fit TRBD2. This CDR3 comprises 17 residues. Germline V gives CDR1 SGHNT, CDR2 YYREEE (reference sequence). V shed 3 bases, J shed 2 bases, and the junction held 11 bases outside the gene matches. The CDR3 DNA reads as TGTGCCAGCAGCTGGGGACTAGGCCTAAGGGACACAGATACGCAGTATTTT. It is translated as CASSWGLGLRDTDTQYF.

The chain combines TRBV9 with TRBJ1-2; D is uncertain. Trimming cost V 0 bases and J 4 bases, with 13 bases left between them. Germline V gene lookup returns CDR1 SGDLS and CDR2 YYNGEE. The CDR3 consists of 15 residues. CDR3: CASSVEIGMGYGYTF. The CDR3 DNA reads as TGTGCCAGCAGCGTAGAAATAGGCATGGGCTATGGCTACACCTTC.

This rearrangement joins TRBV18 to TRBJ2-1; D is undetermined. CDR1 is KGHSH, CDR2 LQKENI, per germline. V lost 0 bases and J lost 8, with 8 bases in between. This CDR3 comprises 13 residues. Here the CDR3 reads CASSPPGMDEQFF. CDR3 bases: TGTGCCAGCTCACCACCGGGTATGGATGAGCAGTTCTTC.

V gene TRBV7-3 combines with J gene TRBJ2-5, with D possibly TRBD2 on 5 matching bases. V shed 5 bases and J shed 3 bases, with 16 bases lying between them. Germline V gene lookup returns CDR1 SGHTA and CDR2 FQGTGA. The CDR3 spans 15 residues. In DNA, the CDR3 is TGTGCCAGCAGCCCCCACGGAACGCGGGAAGAGACCCAGTACTTC. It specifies CASSPHGTREETQYF.

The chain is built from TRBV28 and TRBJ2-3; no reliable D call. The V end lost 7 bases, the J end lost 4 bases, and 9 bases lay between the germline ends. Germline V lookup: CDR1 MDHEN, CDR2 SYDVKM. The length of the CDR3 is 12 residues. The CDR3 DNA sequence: TGTGCCAGCACTCCCGGCGCAGATACGCAGTATTTT. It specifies CASTPGADTQYF.

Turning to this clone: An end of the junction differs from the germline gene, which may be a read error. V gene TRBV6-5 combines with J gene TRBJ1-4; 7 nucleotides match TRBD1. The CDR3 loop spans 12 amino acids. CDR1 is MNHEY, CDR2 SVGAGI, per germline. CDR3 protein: CATRQGNKKLFF. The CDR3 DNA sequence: TGTGCCACAAGACAGGGTAATAAAAAACTGTTTTTT.

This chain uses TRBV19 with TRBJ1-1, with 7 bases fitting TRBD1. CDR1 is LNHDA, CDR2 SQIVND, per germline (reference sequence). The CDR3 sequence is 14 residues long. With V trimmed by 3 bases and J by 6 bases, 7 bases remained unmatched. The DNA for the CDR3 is TGTGCCAGTAGTATCCCGGGACAGACAGCTGAAGCTTTCTTT. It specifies CASSIPGQTAEAFF. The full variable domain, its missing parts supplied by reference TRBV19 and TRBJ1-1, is DGGITQSPKYLFRKEGQNVTLSCEQNLNHDAMYWYRQDPGQGLRLIYYSQIVNDFQKGDIAEGYSVSREKKESFPLTVTSAQKNPTAFYLCASSIPGQTAEAFFGQGTRLTVV.

The CDR3 here is CAISSGTSVNEQFF. The CDR3, as DNA: TGTGCCATCAGCTCCGGGACTAGCGTCAATGAGCAGTTCTTC. The rearrangement uses TRBV10-3 and TRBJ2-1, with TRBD2 matching 10 bases. The germline V gene encodes CDR1 ENHRY and CDR2 SYGVKD. The CDR3 spans 14 residues. Trimming cost V 6 bases and J 6 bases; bases outside gene matches: 5.

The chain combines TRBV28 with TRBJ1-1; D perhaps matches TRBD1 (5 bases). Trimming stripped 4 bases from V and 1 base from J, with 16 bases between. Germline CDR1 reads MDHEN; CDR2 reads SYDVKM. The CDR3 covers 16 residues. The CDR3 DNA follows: TGTGCCAGCAGTTCGCCTCCCGGGGGGGGGAACACTGAAGCTTTCTTT. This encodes CASSSPPGGGNTEAFF.

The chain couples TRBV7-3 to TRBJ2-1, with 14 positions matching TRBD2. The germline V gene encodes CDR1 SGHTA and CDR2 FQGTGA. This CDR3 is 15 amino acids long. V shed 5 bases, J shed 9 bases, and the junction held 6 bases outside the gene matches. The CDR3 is CASSPPGLAGAEQFF. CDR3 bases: TGTGCCAGCAGCCCCCCGGGACTAGCGGGAGCTGAGCAGTTCTTC.

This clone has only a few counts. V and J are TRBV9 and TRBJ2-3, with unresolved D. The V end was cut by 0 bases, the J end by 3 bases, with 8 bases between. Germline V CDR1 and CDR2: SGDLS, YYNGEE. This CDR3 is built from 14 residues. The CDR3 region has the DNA TGTGCCAGCAGCGTAGAATCGTCTACAGATACGCAGTATTTT. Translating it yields CASSVESSTDTQYF.

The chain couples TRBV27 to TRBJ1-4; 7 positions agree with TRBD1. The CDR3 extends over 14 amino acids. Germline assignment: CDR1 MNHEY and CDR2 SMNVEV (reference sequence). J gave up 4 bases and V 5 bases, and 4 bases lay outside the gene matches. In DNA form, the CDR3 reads TGTGCCAGCAGTGTACAGGGGATTAATGAAAAACTGTTTTTT. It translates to CASSVQGINEKLFF.

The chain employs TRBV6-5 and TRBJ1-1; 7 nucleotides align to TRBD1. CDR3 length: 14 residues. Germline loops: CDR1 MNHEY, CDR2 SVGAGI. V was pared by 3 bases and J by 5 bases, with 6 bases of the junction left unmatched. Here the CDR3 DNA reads TGTGCCAGCAGTTATCGGTCAGGGGGGACTGAAGCTTTCTTT. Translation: CASSYRSGGTEAFF.

The CDR3 region is CASSLTTGVYGYTF. The CDR3 coding sequence is TGTGCCAGCAGCCTCACGACAGGGGTCTATGGCTACACCTTC. The chain joins TRBV11-2 to TRBJ1-2, with 8 positions matching TRBD1. Trimming cost V 5 bases and J 4 bases; bases outside gene matches: 6. The CDR3 has 14 amino acids. Germline-derived CDR1 and CDR2 are SGHAT and FQNNGV.

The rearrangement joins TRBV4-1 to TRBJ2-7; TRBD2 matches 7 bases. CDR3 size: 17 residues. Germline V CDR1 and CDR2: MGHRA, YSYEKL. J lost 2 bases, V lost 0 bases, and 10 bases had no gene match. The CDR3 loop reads CASSQDPGASGTYEQYF. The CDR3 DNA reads TGCGCCAGCAGCCAAGATCCCGGGGCTAGCGGAACCTACGAGCAGTACTTC.

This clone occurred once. For the CDR3, the DNA is TGCGCCAGCAGCTTGGTAGCGGGAGTTGGGCCAGATACGCAGTATTTT. Encoded protein: CASSLVAGVGPDTQYF. The chain is built from TRBV5-1 and TRBJ2-3, with 9 bases identical to TRBD2. Germline V gene data show CDR1 as SGHRS and CDR2 as YFSETQ. V trimming: 0 bases; J trimming: 4 bases; junction bases outside the gene matches: 6. CDR3 length: 16 residues.

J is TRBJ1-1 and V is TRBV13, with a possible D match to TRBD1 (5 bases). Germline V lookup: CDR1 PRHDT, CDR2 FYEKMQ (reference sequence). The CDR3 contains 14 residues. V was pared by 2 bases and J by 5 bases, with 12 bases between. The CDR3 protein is CASSLKGRGTEAFF. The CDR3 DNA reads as TGTGCCAGCAGCTTAAAGGGACGGGGAACTGAAGCTTTCTTT.

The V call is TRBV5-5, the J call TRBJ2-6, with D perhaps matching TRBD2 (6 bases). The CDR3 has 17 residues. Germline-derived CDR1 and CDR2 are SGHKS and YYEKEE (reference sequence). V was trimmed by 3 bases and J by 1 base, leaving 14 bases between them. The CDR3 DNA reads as TGTGCCAGCAGCTCCCACGGAGGGGAGTCTGGGGCCAACGTCCTGACTTTC. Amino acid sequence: CASSSHGGESGANVLTF.

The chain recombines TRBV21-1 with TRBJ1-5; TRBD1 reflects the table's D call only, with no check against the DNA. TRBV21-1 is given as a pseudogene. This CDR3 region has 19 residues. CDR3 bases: TGTGCCAGCAGCTTCGTCGACAGGGTAGCCCACGTGTTAAGTCAGCCCCAGCATTTT. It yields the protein CASSFVDRVAHVLSQPQHF.

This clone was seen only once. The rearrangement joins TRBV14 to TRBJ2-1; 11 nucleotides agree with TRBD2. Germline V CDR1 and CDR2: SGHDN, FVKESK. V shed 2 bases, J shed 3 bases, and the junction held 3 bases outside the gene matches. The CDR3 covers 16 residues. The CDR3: CASSQLAGGVYNEQFF. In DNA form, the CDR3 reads TGTGCCAGCAGCCAACTAGCGGGAGGAGTCTACAATGAGCAGTTCTTC.

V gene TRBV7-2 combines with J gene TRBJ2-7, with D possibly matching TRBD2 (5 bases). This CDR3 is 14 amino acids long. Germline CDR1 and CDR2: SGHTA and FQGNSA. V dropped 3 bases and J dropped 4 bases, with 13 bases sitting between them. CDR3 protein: CASSFEGLGYEQYF. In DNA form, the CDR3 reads TGTGCCAGCAGCTTTGAGGGCTTAGGATACGAGCAGTACTTC.

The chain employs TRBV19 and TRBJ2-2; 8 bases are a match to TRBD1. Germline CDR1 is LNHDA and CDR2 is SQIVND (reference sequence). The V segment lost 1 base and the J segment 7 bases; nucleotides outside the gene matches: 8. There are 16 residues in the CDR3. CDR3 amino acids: CASSIVPGGKSGELFF. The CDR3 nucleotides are TGTGCCAGTAGTATAGTGCCAGGGGGCAAGAGCGGGGAGCTGTTTTTT.

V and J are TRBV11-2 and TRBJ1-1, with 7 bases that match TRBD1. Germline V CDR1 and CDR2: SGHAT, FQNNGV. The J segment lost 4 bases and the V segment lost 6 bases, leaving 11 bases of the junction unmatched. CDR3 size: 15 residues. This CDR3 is CASRTTGVLGTEAFF. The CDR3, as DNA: TGTGCCAGCAGGACCACAGGGGTATTAGGCACTGAAGCTTTCTTT.

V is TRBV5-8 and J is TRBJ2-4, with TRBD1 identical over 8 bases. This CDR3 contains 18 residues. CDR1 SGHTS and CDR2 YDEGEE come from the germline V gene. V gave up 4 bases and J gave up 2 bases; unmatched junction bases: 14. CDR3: CASSPLMTGVAPKNIQYF. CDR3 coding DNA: TGTGCCAGCAGCCCTTTAATGACAGGGGTCGCGCCCAAAAACATTCAGTACTTC. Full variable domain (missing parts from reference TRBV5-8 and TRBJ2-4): EAGVTQSPTHLIKTRGQQATLRCSPISGHTSVYWYQQALGLGLQFLLWYDEGEERNRGNFPPRFSGRQFPNYSSELNVNALELEDSALYLCASSPLMTGVAPKNIQYFGAGTRLSVL.

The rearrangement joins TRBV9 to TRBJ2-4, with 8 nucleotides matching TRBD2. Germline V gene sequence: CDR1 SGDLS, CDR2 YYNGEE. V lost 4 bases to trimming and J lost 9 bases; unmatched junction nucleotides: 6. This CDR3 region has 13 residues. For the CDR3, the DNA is TGTGCCAGCAGCTTAAGCGGGAGAGGCATTCAGTACTTC. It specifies CASSLSGRGIQYF.